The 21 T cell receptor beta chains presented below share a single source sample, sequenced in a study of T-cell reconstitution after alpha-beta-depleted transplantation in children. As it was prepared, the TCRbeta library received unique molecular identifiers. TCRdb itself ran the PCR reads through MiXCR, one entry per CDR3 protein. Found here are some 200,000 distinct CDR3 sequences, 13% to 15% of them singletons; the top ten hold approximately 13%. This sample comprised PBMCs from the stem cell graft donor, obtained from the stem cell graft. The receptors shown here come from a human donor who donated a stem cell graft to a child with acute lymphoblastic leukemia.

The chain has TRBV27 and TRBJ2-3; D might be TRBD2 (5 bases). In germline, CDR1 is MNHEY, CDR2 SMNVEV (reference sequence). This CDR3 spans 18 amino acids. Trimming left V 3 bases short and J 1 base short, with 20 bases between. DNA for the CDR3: TGTGCCAGCAGTTTTCAGAGACTACCCCTAAGGGGCACAGATACGCAGTATTTT. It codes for CASSFQRLPLRGTDTQYF.

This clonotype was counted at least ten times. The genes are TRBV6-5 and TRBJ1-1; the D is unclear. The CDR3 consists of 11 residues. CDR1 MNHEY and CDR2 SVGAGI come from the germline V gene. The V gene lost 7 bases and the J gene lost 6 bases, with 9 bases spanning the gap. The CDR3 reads CASKSPPEAFF. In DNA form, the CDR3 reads TGTGCCAGCAAATCCCCGCCTGAAGCTTTCTTT.

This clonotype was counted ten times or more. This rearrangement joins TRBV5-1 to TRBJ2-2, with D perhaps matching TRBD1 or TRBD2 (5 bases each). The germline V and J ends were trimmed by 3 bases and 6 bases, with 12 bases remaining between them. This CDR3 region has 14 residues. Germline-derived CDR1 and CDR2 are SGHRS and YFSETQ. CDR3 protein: CASSSGPGAGELFF. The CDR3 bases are TGCGCCAGCAGCTCGGGGCCTGGGGCCGGGGAGCTGTTTTTT.

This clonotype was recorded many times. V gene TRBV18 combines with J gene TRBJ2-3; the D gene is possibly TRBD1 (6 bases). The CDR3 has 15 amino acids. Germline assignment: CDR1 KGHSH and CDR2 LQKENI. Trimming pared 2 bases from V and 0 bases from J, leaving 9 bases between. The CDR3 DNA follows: TGTGCCAGCTCACCAAAGGGGGTGAGCACAGATACGCAGTATTTT. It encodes CASSPKGVSTDTQYF.

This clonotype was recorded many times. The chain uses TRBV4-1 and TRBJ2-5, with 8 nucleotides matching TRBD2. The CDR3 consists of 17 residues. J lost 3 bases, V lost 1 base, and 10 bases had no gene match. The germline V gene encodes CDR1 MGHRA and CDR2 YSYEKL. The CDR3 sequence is CASSQVRSAGVEETQYF. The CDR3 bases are TGCGCCAGCAGCCAAGTCAGGTCAGCGGGAGTAGAAGAGACCCAGTACTTC.

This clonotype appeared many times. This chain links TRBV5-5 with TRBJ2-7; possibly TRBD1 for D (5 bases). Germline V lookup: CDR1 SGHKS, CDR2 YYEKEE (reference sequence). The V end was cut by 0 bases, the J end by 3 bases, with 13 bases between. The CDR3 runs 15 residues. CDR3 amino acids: CASSLEGREGYEQYF. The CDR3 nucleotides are TGTGCCAGCAGCTTGGAGGGCAGGGAAGGCTACGAGCAGTACTTC.

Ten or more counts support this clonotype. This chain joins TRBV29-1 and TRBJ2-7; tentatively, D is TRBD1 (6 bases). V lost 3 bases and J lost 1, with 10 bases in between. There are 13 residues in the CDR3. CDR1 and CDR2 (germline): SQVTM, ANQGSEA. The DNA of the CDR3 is TGCAGCGTTGATTCAGGGGCATCCTACGAGCAGTACTTC. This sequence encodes CSVDSGASYEQYF.

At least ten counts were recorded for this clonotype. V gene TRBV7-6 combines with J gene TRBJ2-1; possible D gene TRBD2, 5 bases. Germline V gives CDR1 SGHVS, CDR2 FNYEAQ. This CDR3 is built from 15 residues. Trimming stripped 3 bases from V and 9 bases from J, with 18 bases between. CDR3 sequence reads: CASSFVSSGAGEQFF. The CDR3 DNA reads TGTGCCAGCAGCTTCGTTTCGAGCGGTGCGGGTGAGCAGTTCTTC.

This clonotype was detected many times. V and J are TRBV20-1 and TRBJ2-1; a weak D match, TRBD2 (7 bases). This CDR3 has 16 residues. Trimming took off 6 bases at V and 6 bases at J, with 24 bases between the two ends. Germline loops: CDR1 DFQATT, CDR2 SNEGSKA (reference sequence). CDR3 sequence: CSAQRGWEGLGNEQFF. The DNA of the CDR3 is TGCAGTGCCCAGAGGGGGTGGGAGGGCCTAGGCAATGAGCAGTTCTTC.

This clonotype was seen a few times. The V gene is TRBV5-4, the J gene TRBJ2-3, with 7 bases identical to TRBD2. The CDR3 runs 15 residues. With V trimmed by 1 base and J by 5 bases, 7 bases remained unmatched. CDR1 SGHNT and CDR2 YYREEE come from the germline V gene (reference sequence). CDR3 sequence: CASSLIREAGDTQYF. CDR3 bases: TGTGCCAGCAGCTTGATTCGGGAGGCGGGAGATACGCAGTATTTT.

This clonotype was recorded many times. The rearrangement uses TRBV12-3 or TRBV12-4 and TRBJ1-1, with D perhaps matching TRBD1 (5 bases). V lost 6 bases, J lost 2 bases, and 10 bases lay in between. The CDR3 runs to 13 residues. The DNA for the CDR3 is TGTGCCAGCAGACAGGCAGGCAACACTGAAGCTTTCTTT. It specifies CASRQAGNTEAFF.

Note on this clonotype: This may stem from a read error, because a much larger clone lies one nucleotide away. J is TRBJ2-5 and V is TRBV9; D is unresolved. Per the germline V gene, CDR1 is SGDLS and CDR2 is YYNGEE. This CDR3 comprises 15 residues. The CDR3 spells CASSATLRSQETRYF. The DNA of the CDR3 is TGTGCCAGCAGCGCCACTCTGAGGTCCCAAGAGACCCGGTACTTC.

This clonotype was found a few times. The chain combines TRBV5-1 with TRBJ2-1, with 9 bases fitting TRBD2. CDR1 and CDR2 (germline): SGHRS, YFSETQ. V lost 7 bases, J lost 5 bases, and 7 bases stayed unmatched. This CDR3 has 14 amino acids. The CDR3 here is CASRVAGDHNEQFF. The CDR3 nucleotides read TGCGCCAGCCGGGTAGCGGGAGACCACAATGAGCAGTTCTTC.

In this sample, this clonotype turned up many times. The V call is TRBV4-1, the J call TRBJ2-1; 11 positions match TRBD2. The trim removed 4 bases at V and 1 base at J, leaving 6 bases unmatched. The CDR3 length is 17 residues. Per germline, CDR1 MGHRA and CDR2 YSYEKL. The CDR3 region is CASSRRLAGPSYNEQFF. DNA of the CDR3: TGCGCCAGCAGCCGCCGACTAGCGGGACCGTCCTACAATGAGCAGTTCTTC.

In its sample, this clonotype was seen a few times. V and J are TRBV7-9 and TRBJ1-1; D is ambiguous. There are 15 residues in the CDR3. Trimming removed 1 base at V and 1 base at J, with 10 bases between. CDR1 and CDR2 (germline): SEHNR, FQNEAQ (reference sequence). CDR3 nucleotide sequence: TGTGCCAGCAGCTTAGGCGGAGCGGGGAACACTGAAGCTTTCTTT. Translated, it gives CASSLGGAGNTEAFF.

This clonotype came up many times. CDR3 in amino acids: CATSDRGLAPDTQYF. The CDR3, as DNA: TGTGCCACCAGTGACCGGGGACTAGCTCCAGATACGCAGTATTTT. V usage is TRBV24-1 and J usage is TRBJ2-3; 9 nucleotides match TRBD2. V gave up 4 bases and J gave up 4 bases; unmatched junction bases: 5. This CDR3 has 15 residues. CDR1 and CDR2 from the germline V gene are KGHDR and SFDVKD.

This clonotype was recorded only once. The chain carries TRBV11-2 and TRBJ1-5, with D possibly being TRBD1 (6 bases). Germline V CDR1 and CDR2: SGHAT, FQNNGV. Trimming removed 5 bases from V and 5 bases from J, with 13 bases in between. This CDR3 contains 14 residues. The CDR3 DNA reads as TGTGCCAGCAGCCCGGGCCGGGGGCATCAGCCCCAGCATTTT. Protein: CASSPGRGHQPQHF.

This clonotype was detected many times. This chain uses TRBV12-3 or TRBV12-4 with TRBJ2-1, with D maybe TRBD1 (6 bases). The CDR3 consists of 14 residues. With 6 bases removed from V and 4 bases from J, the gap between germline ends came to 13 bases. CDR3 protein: CASSVLGAYNEQFF. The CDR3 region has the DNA TGTGCCAGCAGCGTCTTGGGGGCTTACAATGAGCAGTTCTTC.

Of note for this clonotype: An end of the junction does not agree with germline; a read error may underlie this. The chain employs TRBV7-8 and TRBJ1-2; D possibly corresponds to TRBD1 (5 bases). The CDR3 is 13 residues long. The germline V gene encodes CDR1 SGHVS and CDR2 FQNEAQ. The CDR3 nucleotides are TGTGCCAGCAGACCTGACAGACAGAATGGCCACACCTTC. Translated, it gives CASRPDRQNGHTF.

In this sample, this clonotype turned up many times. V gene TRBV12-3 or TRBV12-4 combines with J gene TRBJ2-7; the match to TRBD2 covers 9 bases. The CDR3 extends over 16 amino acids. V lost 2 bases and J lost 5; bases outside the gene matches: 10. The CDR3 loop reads CASSLRAELAGNEQYF. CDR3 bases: TGTGCCAGCAGTTTAAGGGCGGAGCTAGCGGGAAACGAGCAGTACTTC.

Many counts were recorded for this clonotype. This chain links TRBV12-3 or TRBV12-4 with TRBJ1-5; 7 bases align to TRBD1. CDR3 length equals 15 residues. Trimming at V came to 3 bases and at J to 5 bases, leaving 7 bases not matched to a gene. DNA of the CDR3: TGTGCCAGCAGTTTCGGCGAGGGGGCACATCAGCCCCAGCATTTT. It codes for CASSFGEGAHQPQHF.